Below, one T cell receptor beta chain is given with its context. Time point reported: peripheral blood 6 weeks after treatment start. The number of samples from each patient was between 1 and 8, taken pretreatment and on-treatment. The CDR3 consists of 15 residues. Germline assignment: CDR1 LGHNA and CDR2 YSLEER. Trimming removed 0 bases from V and 4 bases from J; junction bases left unmatched: 5. This specimen comes from a study of PD-L1 blockade in urothelial cancer. The overall study: T cells were recovered from blood samples at a median of roughly 150,000.

TCRdb keeps only in-frame clones here, not all; method: immunoSEQ multiplex PCR. The data hold about 22,000 clones, with about 90% observed a single time. The V call is TRBV4-3, the J call TRBJ2-5, with TRBD1 identical over 7 bases. This receptor was obtained from a woman aged 55-70 years with urothelial cancer. Sequenced material: PBMCs, taken around atezolizumab (anti-PD-L1) treatment. The CDR3 region has the DNA TGCGCCAGCAGCCAAGATAGGGGGCTGCGAGAGACCCAGTACTTC. Amino acids: CASSQDRGLRETQYF.